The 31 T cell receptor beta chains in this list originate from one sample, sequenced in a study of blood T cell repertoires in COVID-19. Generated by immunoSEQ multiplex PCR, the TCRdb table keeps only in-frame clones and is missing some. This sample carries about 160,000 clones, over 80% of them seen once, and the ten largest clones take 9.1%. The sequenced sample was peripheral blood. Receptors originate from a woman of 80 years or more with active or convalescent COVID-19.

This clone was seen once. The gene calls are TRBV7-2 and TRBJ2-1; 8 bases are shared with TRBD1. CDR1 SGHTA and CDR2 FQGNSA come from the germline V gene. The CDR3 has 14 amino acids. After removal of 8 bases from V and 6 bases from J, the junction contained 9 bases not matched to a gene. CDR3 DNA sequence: TGTGCCAGCCGTAGAGGACAGGGTTTCAATGAGCAGTTCTTC. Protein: CASRRGQGFNEQFF.

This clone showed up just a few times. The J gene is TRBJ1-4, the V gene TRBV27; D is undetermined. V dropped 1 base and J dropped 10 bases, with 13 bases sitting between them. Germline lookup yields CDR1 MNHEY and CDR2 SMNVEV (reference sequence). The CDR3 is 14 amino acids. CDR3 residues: CASSLFVEFGKLFF. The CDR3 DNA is TGTGCCAGCAGTTTATTCGTGGAGTTCGGAAAACTGTTTTTT.

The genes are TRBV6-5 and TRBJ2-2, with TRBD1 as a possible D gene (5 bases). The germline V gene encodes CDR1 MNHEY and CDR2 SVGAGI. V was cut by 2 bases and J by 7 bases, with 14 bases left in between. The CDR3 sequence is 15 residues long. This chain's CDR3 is CASSYGQGLFGELFF. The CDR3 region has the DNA TGTGCCAGCAGTTACGGGCAGGGTTTGTTCGGGGAGCTGTTTTTT.

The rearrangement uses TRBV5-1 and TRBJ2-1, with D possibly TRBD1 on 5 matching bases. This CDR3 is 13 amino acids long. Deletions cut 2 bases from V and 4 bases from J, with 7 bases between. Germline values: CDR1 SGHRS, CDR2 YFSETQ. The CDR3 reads CASSFQGYNEQFF. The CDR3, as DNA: TGCGCCAGCAGCTTTCAGGGTTACAATGAGCAGTTCTTC.

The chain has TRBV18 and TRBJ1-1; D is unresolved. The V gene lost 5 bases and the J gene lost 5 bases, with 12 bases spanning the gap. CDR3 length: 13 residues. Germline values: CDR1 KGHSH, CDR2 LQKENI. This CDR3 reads CASSGAPGTEAFF. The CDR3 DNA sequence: TGTGCCAGCTCAGGAGCCCCTGGGACTGAAGCTTTCTTT.

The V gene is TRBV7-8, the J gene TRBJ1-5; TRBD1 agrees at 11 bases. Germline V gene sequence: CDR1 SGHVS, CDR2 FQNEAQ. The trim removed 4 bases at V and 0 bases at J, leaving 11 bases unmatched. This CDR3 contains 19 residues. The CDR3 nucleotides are TGTGCCAGCAGCTCCCGGGACAGGGGGTCATTCTATAGCAATCAGCCCCAGCATTTT. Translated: CASSSRDRGSFYSNQPQHF.

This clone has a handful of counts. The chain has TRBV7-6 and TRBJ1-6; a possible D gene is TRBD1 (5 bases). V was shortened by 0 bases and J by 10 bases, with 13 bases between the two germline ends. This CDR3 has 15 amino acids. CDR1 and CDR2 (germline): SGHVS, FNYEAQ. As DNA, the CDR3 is TGTGCCAGCAGCTTAGCAGCCCAGGGAGGCTCACCCCTCCACTTT. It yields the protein CASSLAAQGGSPLHF.

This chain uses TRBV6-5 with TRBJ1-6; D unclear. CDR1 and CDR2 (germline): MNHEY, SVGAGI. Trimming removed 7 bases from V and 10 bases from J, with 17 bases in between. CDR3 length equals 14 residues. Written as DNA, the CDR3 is TGTGCCAGCATGATAACTGCAATTGAGTCACCCCTCCACTTT. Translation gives CASMITAIESPLHF.

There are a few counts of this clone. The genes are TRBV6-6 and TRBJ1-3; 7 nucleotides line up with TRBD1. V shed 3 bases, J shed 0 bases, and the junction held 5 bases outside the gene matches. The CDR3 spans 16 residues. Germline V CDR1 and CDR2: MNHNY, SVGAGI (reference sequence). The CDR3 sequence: CASSYNRGGSGNTIYF. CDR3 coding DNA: TGTGCCAGCAGTTATAACAGGGGAGGCTCTGGAAACACCATATATTTT.

The CDR3 here is CASSLTGVGSPLHF. The CDR3 coding sequence is TGTGCCAGCAGCCTAACAGGGGTAGGATCACCCCTCCACTTT. The rearrangement uses TRBV11-3 and TRBJ1-6, with 7 positions matching TRBD1. The CDR3 is 14 residues long. V shed 5 bases, J shed 10 bases, and the junction held 8 bases outside the gene matches. Per the germline V gene, CDR1 is SGHNT and CDR2 is YENEEA.

The CDR3 is CASSLDSGLEAFF. The CDR3 DNA follows: TGTGCCAGCAGCTTAGATAGCGGACTTGAAGCTTTCTTT. The chain uses TRBV7-2 and TRBJ1-1; D unclear. Per the germline V gene, CDR1 is SGHTA and CDR2 is FQGNSA. The CDR3 is 13 residues long. The V and J ends lost 1 base and 7 bases respectively, with 10 bases between them.

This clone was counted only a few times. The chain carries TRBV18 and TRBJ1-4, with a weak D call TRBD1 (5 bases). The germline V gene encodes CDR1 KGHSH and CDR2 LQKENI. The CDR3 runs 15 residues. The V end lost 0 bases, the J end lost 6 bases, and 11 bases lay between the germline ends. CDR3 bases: TGTGCCAGCTCACCACCGTTGGGCAGGGATGAAAAACTGTTTTTT. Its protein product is CASSPPLGRDEKLFF.

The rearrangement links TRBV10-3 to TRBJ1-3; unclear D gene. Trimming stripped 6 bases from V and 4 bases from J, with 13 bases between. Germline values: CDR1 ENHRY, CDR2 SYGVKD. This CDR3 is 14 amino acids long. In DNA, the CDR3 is TGTGCCATCAGCTACGCGGTTTCAGGAAACACCATATATTTT. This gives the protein CAISYAVSGNTIYF.

The CDR3 sequence is CASSGRTRTGDTQYF. CDR3 bases: TGTGCCAGCAGCGGCAGGACTAGAACGGGCGATACGCAGTATTTT. The J gene is TRBJ2-3, the V gene TRBV9, with 7 bases fitting TRBD2. Germline CDR1 is SGDLS and CDR2 is YYNGEE. This CDR3 has 15 residues. J was trimmed by 6 bases and V by 3 bases; bases with no gene match: 10.

Here the CDR3 reads CASSWVPLFQGASEKLFF. CDR3 bases: TGCGCCAGCAGCTGGGTGCCCCTTTTCCAGGGGGCTTCGGAAAAACTGTTTTTT. The V gene is TRBV5-1, the J gene TRBJ1-4; 8 bases match TRBD1. The V gene end was trimmed by 3 bases and the J gene end by 8 bases; junction bases not matched to a gene: 18. CDR1 is SGHRS and CDR2 is YFSETQ in the germline V gene. This CDR3 has 18 amino acids.

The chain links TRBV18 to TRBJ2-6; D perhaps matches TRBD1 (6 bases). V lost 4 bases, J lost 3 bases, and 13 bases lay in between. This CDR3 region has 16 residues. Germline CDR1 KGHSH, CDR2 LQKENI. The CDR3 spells CASSLNQGRGANVLTF. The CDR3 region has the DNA TGTGCCAGCTCACTAAACCAGGGGCGTGGGGCCAACGTCCTGACTTTC.

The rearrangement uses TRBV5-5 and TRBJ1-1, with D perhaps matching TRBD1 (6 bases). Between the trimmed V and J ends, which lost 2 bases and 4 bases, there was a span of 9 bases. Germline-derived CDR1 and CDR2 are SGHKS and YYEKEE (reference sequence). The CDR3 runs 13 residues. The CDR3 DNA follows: TGTGCCAGCAGCTTACGAGGGGGCACTGAAGCTTTCTTT. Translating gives CASSLRGGTEAFF.

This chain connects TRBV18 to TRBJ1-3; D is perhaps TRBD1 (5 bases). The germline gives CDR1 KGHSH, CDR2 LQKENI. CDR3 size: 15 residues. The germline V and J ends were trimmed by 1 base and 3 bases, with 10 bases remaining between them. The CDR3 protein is CASSPQGQGGNTIYF. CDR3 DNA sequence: TGTGCCAGCTCACCACAGGGGCAGGGTGGAAACACCATATATTTT.

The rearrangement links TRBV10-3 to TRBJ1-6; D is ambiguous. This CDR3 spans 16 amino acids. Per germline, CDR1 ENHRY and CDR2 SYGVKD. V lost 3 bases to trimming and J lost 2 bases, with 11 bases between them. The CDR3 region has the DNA TGTGCCATCAGTGACGAGTTGTTCCCCTATAATTCACCCCTCCACTTT. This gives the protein CAISDELFPYNSPLHF.

The CDR3 reads CAISTDRGNEKLFF. In DNA, the CDR3 is TGTGCCATCAGTACGGACAGGGGTAATGAAAAACTGTTTTTT. The genes are TRBV10-3 and TRBJ1-4; 9 positions agree with TRBD1. This CDR3 is 14 amino acids long. Germline CDR1 is ENHRY and CDR2 is SYGVKD. Trimming removed 5 bases from V and 4 bases from J; junction bases left unmatched: 2.

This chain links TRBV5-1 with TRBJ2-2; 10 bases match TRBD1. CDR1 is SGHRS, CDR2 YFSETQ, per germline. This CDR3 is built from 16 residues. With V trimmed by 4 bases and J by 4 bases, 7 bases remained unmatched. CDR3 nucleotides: TGCGCCAGCAGCCTCACGACAGGGGGCCGCACCGGGGAGCTGTTTTTT. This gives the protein CASSLTTGGRTGELFF.

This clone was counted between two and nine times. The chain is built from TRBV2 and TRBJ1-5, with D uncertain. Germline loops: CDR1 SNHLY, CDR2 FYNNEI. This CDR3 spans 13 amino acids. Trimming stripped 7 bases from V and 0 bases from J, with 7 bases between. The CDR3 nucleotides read TGTGCCAGCAATCGGTATAGCAATCAGCCCCAGCATTTT. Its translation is CASNRYSNQPQHF.

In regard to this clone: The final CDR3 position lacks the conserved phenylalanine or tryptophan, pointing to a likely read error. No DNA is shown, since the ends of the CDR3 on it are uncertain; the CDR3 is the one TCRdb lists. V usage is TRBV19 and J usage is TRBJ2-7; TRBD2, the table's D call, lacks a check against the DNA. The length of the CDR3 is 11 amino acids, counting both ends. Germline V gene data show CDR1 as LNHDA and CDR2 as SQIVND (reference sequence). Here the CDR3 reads CASSLGRRGDS.

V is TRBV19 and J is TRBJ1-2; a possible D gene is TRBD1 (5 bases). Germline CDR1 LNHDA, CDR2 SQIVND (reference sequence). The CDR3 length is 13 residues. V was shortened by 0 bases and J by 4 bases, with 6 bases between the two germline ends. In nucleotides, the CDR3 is TGTGCCAGTAGTATAGACAGGGCCTATGGCTACACCTTC. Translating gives CASSIDRAYGYTF.

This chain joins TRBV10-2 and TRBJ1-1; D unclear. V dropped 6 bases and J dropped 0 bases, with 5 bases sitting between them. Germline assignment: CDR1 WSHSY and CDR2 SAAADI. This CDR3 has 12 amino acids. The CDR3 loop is CASRTMNTEAFF. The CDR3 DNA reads TGCGCCAGCAGGACTATGAACACTGAAGCTTTCTTT.

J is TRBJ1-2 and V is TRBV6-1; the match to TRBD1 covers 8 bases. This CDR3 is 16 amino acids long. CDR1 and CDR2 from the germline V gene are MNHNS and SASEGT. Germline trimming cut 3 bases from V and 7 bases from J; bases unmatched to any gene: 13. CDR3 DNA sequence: TGTGCCAGCAGTGACACAATCCCGGACAGGGAGCGTGGCTACACCTTC. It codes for CASSDTIPDRERGYTF.

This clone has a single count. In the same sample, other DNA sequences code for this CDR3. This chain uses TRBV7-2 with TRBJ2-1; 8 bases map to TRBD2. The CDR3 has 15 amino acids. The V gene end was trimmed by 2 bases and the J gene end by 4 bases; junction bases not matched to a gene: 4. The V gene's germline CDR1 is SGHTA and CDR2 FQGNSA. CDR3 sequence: CASSLRSGGYNEQFF. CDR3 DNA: TGTGCCAGCAGCTTAAGGTCGGGGGGGTACAATGAGCAGTTCTTC.

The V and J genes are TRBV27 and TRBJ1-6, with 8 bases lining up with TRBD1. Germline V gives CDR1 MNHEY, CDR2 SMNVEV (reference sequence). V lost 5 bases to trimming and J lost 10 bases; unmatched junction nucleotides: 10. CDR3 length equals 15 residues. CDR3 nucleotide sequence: TGTGCCAGCAGTCCCCCGGACAGGGTCATGTCACCCCTCCACTTT. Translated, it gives CASSPPDRVMSPLHF.

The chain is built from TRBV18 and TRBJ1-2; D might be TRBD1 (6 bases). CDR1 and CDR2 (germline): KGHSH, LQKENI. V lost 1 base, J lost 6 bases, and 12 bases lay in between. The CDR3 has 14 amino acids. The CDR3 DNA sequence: TGTGCCAGCTCACCACGAAAGGCAGGGGATGGCTACACCTTC. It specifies CASSPRKAGDGYTF.

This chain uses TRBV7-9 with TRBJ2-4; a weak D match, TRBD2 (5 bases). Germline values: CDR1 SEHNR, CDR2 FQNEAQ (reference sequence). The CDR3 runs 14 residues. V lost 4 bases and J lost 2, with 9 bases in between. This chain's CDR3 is CASSWSGSKNIQYF. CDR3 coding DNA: TGTGCCAGCAGCTGGAGCGGTTCCAAAAACATTCAGTACTTC.

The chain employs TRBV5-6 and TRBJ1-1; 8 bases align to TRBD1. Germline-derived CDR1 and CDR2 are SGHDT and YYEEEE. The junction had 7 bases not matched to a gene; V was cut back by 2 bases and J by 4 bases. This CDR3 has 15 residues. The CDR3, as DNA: TGTGCCAGCAGCTTTTTGGACAGGGATGCCACTGAAGCTTTCTTT. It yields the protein CASSFLDRDATEAFF.